This T cell receptor (beta chain) is from a study of T cell repertoires in cytomegalovirus infection. Looking at the study overall: Matching HLA type and CMV infection were both indicated by public TCR beta signatures.

The V and J ends lost 1 base and 7 bases, in that order; junction bases with no gene match: 17. There are 20 residues in the CDR3. Germline V CDR1 and CDR2: SGHRS, YFSETQ. TCRdb ran MiXCR on the reads and lists one entry per CDR3 protein. The data contain about 740,000 distinct CDR3 sequences, less than 40% of them singletons. The rearrangement joins TRBV5-1 to TRBJ2-1; TRBD2 aligns across 13 bases. The TCR originated in a human donor in good health (CMV status not recorded). Some clones in this sample may be carry-over from other donors' samples. Material: PBMCs. CDR3 sequence (DNA): TGCGCCAGCAGCTTGCCTTCCGGGACTAGCGGGAAAATCTCGGGGAATGAGCAGTTCTTC. This translates into CASSLPSGTSGKISGNEQFF.